The clone carrying this T cell receptor beta chain occurred a few times. Its antigen is not known. The sample originates from a study of T cells after yellow fever vaccination. Study-wide points: Reappearing after the booster were most of the clones from primary vaccination (roughly 95% CD4, approximately 88% CD8).

A single record per CDR3 protein comes from TCRdb applying MiXCR to the 5' RACE reads. The sample holds hundreds of thousands of distinct CDR3 sequences; more than 9% are singletons and the top ten take about 15%. Germline V gene lookup returns CDR1 ENHRY and CDR2 SYGVKD. Trimming took off 6 bases at V and 7 bases at J, with 10 bases between the two ends. The CDR3 runs 12 residues. V is TRBV10-3 and J is TRBJ1-3; a weak D match, TRBD1 (5 bases). Source: PBMCs, taken on the day of the yellow fever booster vaccination. The receptor's source is a man aged 25 to 40 who received the YFV17D yellow fever vaccine. This CDR3 is CAIRGGANTIYF. CDR3 in DNA: TGTGCCATCAGGGGAGGGGCGAACACCATATATTTT.